This TCR beta chain derives from a study of blood T cells in healthy people across ages. The CDR3 sequence is 17 residues long. Germline V gives CDR1 SEHNR, CDR2 FQNEAQ (reference sequence). V shed 3 bases, J shed 2 bases, and the junction held 7 bases outside the gene matches. A sample-barcoded 5' primer and a J-beta primer mix were used in a second PCR of roughly 7 to 12 cycles. A single record per CDR3 protein comes from TCRdb applying MiXCR to the 5' RACE reads. This table has about 800,000 distinct CDR3 sequences, 58% appearing once. The V and J genes are TRBV7-9 and TRBJ2-6; 7 bases agree with TRBD1. The origin of this receptor is a man aged 30 to 39 in good health. The sample comprised blood. CDR3 protein: CASSFRDRAAGANVLTF. As DNA, the CDR3 is TGTGCCAGCAGCTTCAGAGACAGGGCGGCTGGGGCCAACGTCCTGACTTTC.